This record concerns one T cell receptor beta chain sequence. Antigen: not known. The data were obtained in a study of cytomegalovirus exposure and HLA in healthy donors. Study-wide results and limits: A later analysis reportedly identified an Asian-associated ancestry cluster as carrying fewer N-insertions than the approximately 670-donor mean.

PCR involved 60 Vbeta and 13 Jbeta primers. Produced via immunoSEQ multiplex PCR; TCRdb's table is partial and in-frame only. This sample's clone table lists 45,000 to 55,000 clones. The CDR3 has 16 amino acids. The V end lost 7 bases, the J end lost 0 bases, and 18 bases lay between the germline ends. CDR1 is MDHEN, CDR2 SYDVKM, per germline. Sequences were obtained from PBMCs. The receptor's source is a woman aged 45-65 years in good health and CMV-seropositive. The chain has TRBV28 and TRBJ1-1; D possibly corresponds to TRBD1 (5 bases). The CDR3 reads CASTLPRVLMNTEAFF. The CDR3 region has the DNA TGTGCCAGCACCCTTCCCAGGGTACTCATGAACACTGAAGCTTTCTTT.